This T cell receptor (beta chain) emerged from a study of STAT5B mutations in CD4+ large granular lymphocyte leukemia. Overall study results and limits: Around 25% of private leukemic clonotypes occurred rarely in other patients' non-leukemic repertoires. Top patient clones used TRBV06 genes more often: 8/27 versus 2/35 in controls.

This CDR3 contains 13 residues. V was clipped by 5 bases and J by 9 bases; unmatched bases: 7. Per the germline V gene, CDR1 is SGHNT and CDR2 is YENEEA. Sequenced by immunoSEQ multiplex PCR; TCRdb stores in-frame clones only, minus some. The data hold tens of thousands of clones, with around four fifths observed a single time. In regard to this clone: Antigen: not known.

The TCR comes from a human donor in good health. Source material: CD4+ T cells from blood buffy coats. The genes are TRBV11-3 and TRBJ2-1; 7 positions match TRBD2. The CDR3 spells CASSPKRDGEQFF. The CDR3 DNA sequence: TGTGCCAGCAGCCCTAAGCGGGATGGTGAGCAGTTCTTC.